A selection of T cell receptor beta chains follows, all from one sample in a study of blood T cell repertoires in COVID-19. Assay: immunoSEQ multiplex PCR; the TCRdb copy retains only in-frame clones and omits some. The sample includes about 220,000 clones, around 83% seen only once; the top ten take approximately 1.4%. Sequenced material: PBMCs or T cells enriched from blood (not recorded which). The receptors here all came from a woman aged 40 to 50 with acute COVID-19. The CDR3 runs from the conserved cysteine through the conserved F or W. A D gene is named only where the DNA matches it firmly. Size is stated for part of the rows, as once, few or many counts, or as a class when the clone is expanded.

clone size: -
V gene: TRBV9
J gene: TRBJ2-2
D gene: -
CDR3 protein: CASSVAGSTGELFF
CDR3 DNA: TGTGCCAGCAGCGTAGCGGGGAGCACCGGGGAGCTGTTTTTT

clone size: -
V gene: TRBV7-9
J gene: TRBJ1-1
D gene: -
CDR3 protein: CASSLQNTEAFF
CDR3 DNA: TGTGCCAGCAGCTTACAGAACACTGAAGCTTTCTTT

clone size: -
V gene: TRBV2
J gene: TRBJ2-1
D gene: TRBD1
CDR3 protein: CASSYDRGYNEQFF
CDR3 DNA: TGTGCCAGCAGTTATGACAGGGGGTACAATGAGCAGTTCTTC

clone size: -
V gene: TRBV27
J gene: TRBJ1-1
D gene: -
CDR3 protein: CASSLERGSNTEAFF
CDR3 DNA: TGTGCCAGCAGTTTAGAACGGGGTTCGAACACTGAAGCTTTCTTT

clone size: once
V gene: TRBV18
J gene: TRBJ1-1
D gene: -
CDR3 protein: CASSPRVEQNTEAFF
CDR3 DNA: TGTGCCAGCTCACCCCGGGTAGAGCAGAACACTGAAGCTTTCTTT

clone size: -
V gene: TRBV2
J gene: TRBJ1-1
D gene: -
CDR3 protein: CASSDDPQDTEAFF
CDR3 DNA: TGTGCCAGCAGTGACGACCCGCAGGACACTGAAGCTTTCTTT

clone size: -
V gene: TRBV11-2
J gene: TRBJ2-1
D gene: TRBD2
CDR3 protein: CASSFQAGGRTNEQFF
CDR3 DNA: TGTGCCAGCAGCTTCCAAGCGGGGGGTAGGACCAATGAGCAGTTCTTC

clone size: -
V gene: TRBV4-3
J gene: TRBJ2-1
D gene: -
CDR3 protein: CASSQERYPYNEQFF
CDR3 DNA: TGCGCCAGCAGCCAAGAGCGGTATCCCTACAATGAGCAGTTCTTC

clone size: -
V gene: TRBV10-3
J gene: TRBJ1-2
D gene: -
CDR3 protein: CAISESVLEPSYGYTF
CDR3 DNA: TGTGCCATCAGTGAGTCGGTCTTGGAGCCCTCCTATGGCTACACCTTC

clone size: many
V gene: TRBV5-1
J gene: TRBJ2-2
D gene: TRBD1
CDR3 protein: CASSGGQPNTGELFF
CDR3 DNA: TGCGCCAGCAGCGGGGGACAGCCGAACACCGGGGAGCTGTTTTTT

clone size: -
V gene: TRBV2
J gene: TRBJ1-4
D gene: TRBD1
CDR3 protein: CASLTGQGNEKLFF
CDR3 DNA: TGTGCCAGCTTAACCGGACAGGGGAATGAAAAACTGTTTTTT

clone size: -
V gene: TRBV12-3/TRBV12-4
J gene: TRBJ2-3
D gene: -
CDR3 protein: CASSHGRDWAQYF
CDR3 DNA: TGTGCCAGCAGCCATGGCCGGGACTGGGCGCAGTATTTT

clone size: -
V gene: TRBV2
J gene: TRBJ1-2
D gene: TRBD1
CDR3 protein: CASTRQGPNYGYTF
CDR3 DNA: TGTGCCAGCACCAGACAGGGCCCTAACTATGGCTACACCTTC

clone size: -
V gene: TRBV11-2
J gene: TRBJ2-5
D gene: -
CDR3 protein: CASSLGIQETQYF
CDR3 DNA: TGTGCCAGCAGCTTAGGTATACAAGAGACCCAGTACTTC

clone size: few
V gene: TRBV7-2
J gene: TRBJ2-5
D gene: TRBD2
CDR3 protein: CASTARGVPQETQYF
CDR3 DNA: TGTGCCAGCACCGCACGGGGGGTCCCGCAAGAGACCCAGTACTTC

clone size: -
V gene: TRBV18
J gene: TRBJ2-7
D gene: -
CDR3 protein: CASSPRGPYEQYF
CDR3 DNA: TGTGCCAGCTCGCCACGGGGGCCCTACGAGCAGTACTTC

clone size: -
V gene: TRBV5-1
J gene: TRBJ2-1
D gene: TRBD2
CDR3 protein: CASSPTGTSGSTTYNEQFF
CDR3 DNA: TGCGCCAGCAGCCCAACCGGGACTAGCGGGAGTACCACCTACAATGAGCAGTTCTTC

clone size: -
V gene: TRBV9
J gene: TRBJ1-2
D gene: TRBD1
CDR3 protein: CASSRLQGHGYTF
CDR3 DNA: TGTGCCAGCAGTCGTCTACAGGGGCATGGCTACACCTTC

clone size: once
V gene: TRBV27
J gene: TRBJ1-5
D gene: -
CDR3 protein: CASSLNPTAEPQHF
CDR3 DNA: TGTGCCAGCAGTTTAAATCCGACCGCGGAGCCCCAGCATTTT

clone size: -
V gene: TRBV7-2
J gene: TRBJ2-7
D gene: -
CDR3 protein: CASSLRSTKRGAYEQYF
CDR3 DNA: TGTGCCAGCAGCTTACGCTCTACAAAACGGGGAGCCTACGAGCAGTACTTC

clone size: -
V gene: TRBV5-1
J gene: TRBJ2-3
D gene: TRBD1
CDR3 protein: CASSLSDRGSWGADTQYF
CDR3 DNA: TGCGCCAGCAGCTTGTCTGACAGGGGAAGTTGGGGGGCAGATACGCAGTATTTT

clone size: -
V gene: TRBV7-9
J gene: TRBJ1-6
D gene: TRBD1
CDR3 protein: CASSWEVGQCF
CDR3 DNA: TGTGCCAGCAGCTGGGAGGTGGGACAGTGCTTT

clone size: -
V gene: TRBV3-1/TRBV3-2
J gene: TRBJ2-7
D gene: TRBD1
CDR3 protein: CASSQGIGQGLYYEQYF
CDR3 DNA: TGTGCCAGCAGCCAGGGAATCGGACAGGGACTTTACTACGAGCAGTACTTC

clone size: -
V gene: TRBV3-1/TRBV3-2
J gene: TRBJ1-3
D gene: -
CDR3 protein: CASSQGGGPRGRNTIYF
CDR3 DNA: TGTGCCAGCAGCCAAGGAGGTGGACCGAGGGGGAGAAACACCATATATTTT